The sequence of this T cell receptor beta chain was determined in a study of T cells after yellow fever vaccination. The CDR3 is 15 residues long. Germline V lookup: CDR1 LGHNA, CDR2 YNFKEQ. Trimming pared 0 bases from V and 6 bases from J, leaving 14 bases between. In making TCR cDNA, 5'RACE template switching added a universal primer site and UMIs to it. One entry per CDR3 protein results from TCRdb running MiXCR on the 5' RACE reads. This sample has roughly 400,000 distinct CDR3 sequences; 18% occur once, and the top ten carry roughly a sixth. The V and J genes are TRBV4-2 and TRBJ1-2, with a weak D call TRBD1 (6 bases). The sample here was PBMCs, taken before the yellow fever booster vaccination. The clonotype originates from a man aged 18 to 29 who received the YFV17D yellow fever vaccine. The CDR3 bases are TGTGCCAGCAGCCAAGAGACAGGATGGAGAGATGGCTACACCTTC. This translates into CASSQETGWRDGYTF.